These 26 T cell receptor beta chains were all obtained from the same sample, sequenced in a study of T cells in narcolepsy. The table came from immunoSEQ multiplex PCR; TCRdb's copy has only in-frame clones and leaves some out. The profile covers 25,000 to 30,000 clones, with 79% appearing a single time and roughly 6.8% taken by the ten largest. Material for sequencing was memory (CD45RA-) CD4+ T cells from blood. Every receptor here comes from a human donor in good health.

The chain uses TRBV7-9 and TRBJ2-3; 7 bases are a match to TRBD1. There are 16 residues in the CDR3. Germline-derived CDR1 and CDR2 are SEHNR and FQNEAQ (reference sequence). V shed 8 bases and J 2 bases; nucleotides not matched to a gene: 13. This CDR3 reads CASPSWGQNITDTQYF. In DNA form, the CDR3 reads TGTGCCAGCCCCTCTTGGGGACAGAACATCACAGATACGCAGTATTTT.

The V call is TRBV28, the J call TRBJ1-4, with D unresolved. There are 14 residues in the CDR3. Germline V gene data show CDR1 as MDHEN and CDR2 as SYDVKM. V gave up 2 bases and J gave up 4 bases, with 8 bases separating them. CDR3 sequence: CASSLAGYNEKLFF. The CDR3 region has the DNA TGTGCCAGCAGTTTAGCAGGCTATAATGAAAAACTGTTTTTT. Together with reference TRBV28 and TRBJ1-4, the CDR3 gives the full variable domain: DVKVTQSSRYLVKRTGEKVFLECVQDMDHENMFWYRQDPGLGLRLIYFSYDVKMKEKGDIPEGYSVSREKKERFSLILESASTNQTSMYLCASSLAGYNEKLFFGSGTQLSVL.

The rearrangement joins TRBV28 to TRBJ2-3; 8 positions match TRBD2. CDR3 size: 15 residues. CDR1 is MDHEN, CDR2 SYDVKM, per germline. V lost 3 bases to trimming and J lost 3 bases; unmatched junction nucleotides: 5. The CDR3 DNA reads TGTGCCAGCAGTTTTTACGGGGGGGTGACAGATACGCAGTATTTT. Translating it yields CASSFYGGVTDTQYF.

This clone occurred a few times. This rearrangement joins TRBV6-5 to TRBJ2-7; TRBD2 matches at 7 bases. The CDR3 has 15 residues. Germline CDR1 is MNHEY and CDR2 is SVGAGI. V trimming: 4 bases; J trimming: 6 bases; junction bases outside the gene matches: 12. The CDR3 bases are TGTGCCAGCAGTTCTCTCGGGGCGGGAGCAAGCGAGCAGTACTTC. As protein: CASSSLGAGASEQYF.

This clone was counted a few times. The V and J genes are TRBV7-6 and TRBJ2-7; D may be TRBD1 or TRBD2 (5 bases each). This CDR3 is built from 15 residues. V shed 2 bases and J shed 3 bases, with 14 bases lying between them. Germline loops: CDR1 SGHVS, CDR2 FNYEAQ. CDR3 loop: CASSLSGDGSYEQYF. Written as DNA, the CDR3 is TGTGCCAGCAGCTTATCTGGGGACGGAAGCTACGAGCAGTACTTC. Full variable domain (missing parts from reference TRBV7-6 and TRBJ2-7): GAGVSQSPRYKVTKRGQDVALRCDPISGHVSLYWYRQALGQGPEFLTYFNYEAQQDKSGLPNDRFSAERPEGSISTLTIQRTEQRDSAMYRCASSLSGDGSYEQYFGPGTRLTVT.

In its sample, this clone was seen once. The rearrangement links TRBV4-2 to TRBJ1-2; 9 bases fit TRBD1. V gave up 3 bases and J gave up 2 bases; unmatched junction bases: 1. The germline V gene encodes CDR1 LGHNA and CDR2 YNFKEQ. The CDR3 has 14 amino acids. The CDR3 sequence: CASSQGTGNYGYTF. Here the CDR3 DNA reads TGTGCCAGCAGCCAGGGGACAGGGAACTATGGCTACACCTTC.

The rearrangement links TRBV5-6 to TRBJ2-1; D unclear. CDR1 and CDR2 from the germline V gene are SGHDT and YYEEEE. The CDR3 contains 15 residues. Trimming took off 4 bases at V and 0 bases at J, with 11 bases between the two ends. The CDR3 DNA is TGTGCCAGCAGCCTAAGCGATAGCTCCTACAATGAGCAGTTCTTC. Residues: CASSLSDSSYNEQFF.

The chain links TRBV18 to TRBJ1-5; D remains unclear. The CDR3 is 13 residues long. The germline gives CDR1 KGHSH, CDR2 LQKENI. Trimming pared 3 bases from V and 2 bases from J, leaving 5 bases between. The CDR3 DNA is TGTGCCAGCTCACCTGAGGGCAATCAGCCCCAGCATTTT. The encoded protein is CASSPEGNQPQHF.

This rearrangement joins TRBV7-8 to TRBJ1-4; D is possibly TRBD1 (5 bases). This CDR3 comprises 16 residues. The ends were cut back, 5 bases at V and 7 bases at J, with 20 bases in the middle. Germline loops: CDR1 SGHVS, CDR2 FQNEAQ. The CDR3 spells CASSPYRAGMGEKLFF. CDR3 coding DNA: TGTGCCAGCAGCCCCTATCGGGCAGGGATGGGTGAAAAACTGTTTTTT. The complete variable domain, with remaining parts taken from reference TRBV7-8 and TRBJ1-4, reads GAGVSQSPRYKVAKRGQDVALRCDPISGHVSLFWYQQALGQGPEFLTYFQNEAQLDKSGLPSDRFFAERPEGSVSTLKIQRTQQEDSAVYLCASSPYRAGMGEKLFFGSGTQLSVL.

This rearrangement joins TRBV6-5 to TRBJ1-1; TRBD1 matches at 7 bases. Germline assignment: CDR1 MNHEY and CDR2 SVGAGI. The V gene end was trimmed by 6 bases and the J gene end by 6 bases; junction bases not matched to a gene: 10. The CDR3 has 14 amino acids. CDR3 residues: CASRNRQGRPEAFF. DNA of the CDR3: TGTGCCAGCAGAAATAGACAGGGAAGACCTGAAGCTTTCTTT.

The J gene is TRBJ2-4, the V gene TRBV6-6; no definite D call. CDR1 is MNHNY, CDR2 SVGAGI, per germline (reference sequence). Trimming left V 5 bases short and J 1 base short, with 12 bases between. CDR3 size: 15 residues. CDR3 sequence reads: CASSEAKAAKNIQYF. The CDR3 nucleotides are TGTGCCAGCAGTGAGGCCAAAGCGGCCAAAAACATTCAGTACTTC.

V and J are TRBV11-2 and TRBJ1-1; possibly TRBD1 for D (5 bases). V was cut by 3 bases and J by 2 bases, with 25 bases left in between. The CDR3 covers 19 residues. The germline gives CDR1 SGHAT, CDR2 FQNNGV. The CDR3 DNA reads as TGTGCCAGCAGCTTTCATACAGGCAGGGCAAATAGGCGAAACACTGAAGCTTTCTTT. It yields the protein CASSFHTGRANRRNTEAFF. The whole variable domain, filled in from reference TRBV11-2 and TRBJ1-1, reads EAGVAQSPRYKIIEKRQSVAFWCNPISGHATLYWYQQILGQGPKLLIQFQNNGVVDDSQLPKDRFSAERLKGVDSTLKIQPAKLEDSAVYLCASSFHTGRANRRNTEAFFGQGTRLTVV.

The V and J genes are TRBV15 and TRBJ1-5; D is unclear. Looked up from germline, CDR1 is LNHNV and CDR2 is YYDKDF (reference sequence). CDR3 length: 12 residues. Trimming cost V 0 bases and J 7 bases, with 4 bases left between them. CDR3: CATSRDQQPQHF. For the CDR3, the DNA is TGTGCCACCAGCAGAGATCAACAGCCCCAGCATTTT.

This chain connects TRBV4-2 to TRBJ2-3; TRBD1 or TRBD2 may be the D gene (5 bases each). Trimming removed 1 base from V and 2 bases from J, with 10 bases in between. CDR1 is LGHNA, CDR2 YNFKEQ, per germline. The CDR3 covers 15 residues. CDR3 sequence reads: CASSQAGSITDTQYF. CDR3 nucleotide sequence: TGTGCCAGCAGCCAAGCAGGGAGTATCACAGATACGCAGTATTTT.

The V call is TRBV18, the J call TRBJ1-2, with unresolved D. V was shortened by 2 bases and J by 4 bases, with 17 bases between the two germline ends. The CDR3 runs to 16 residues. The germline V gene encodes CDR1 KGHSH and CDR2 LQKENI. CDR3 region: CASSPFIEAESYGYTF. CDR3 DNA sequence: TGTGCCAGCTCACCATTCATCGAGGCCGAATCCTATGGCTACACCTTC.

J is TRBJ2-4 and V is TRBV19; 7 bases agree with TRBD1. V gave up 3 bases and J gave up 4 bases; unmatched junction bases: 12. Germline V gene sequence: CDR1 LNHDA, CDR2 SQIVND (reference sequence). This CDR3 comprises 17 residues. CDR3 region: CASSIGLFRTGKNIQYF. CDR3 DNA sequence: TGTGCCAGTAGTATCGGTCTATTCAGGACAGGAAAAAACATTCAGTACTTC.

J is TRBJ2-5 and V is TRBV28; no firm D call. The CDR3 is 16 amino acids. The V gene lost 6 bases and the J gene lost 0 bases, with 17 bases spanning the gap. Looked up from germline, CDR1 is MDHEN and CDR2 is SYDVKM. The CDR3 region is CASRNTGRKNQETQYF. DNA for the CDR3: TGTGCCAGCAGAAATACCGGACGGAAGAACCAAGAGACCCAGTACTTC.

V usage is TRBV28 and J usage is TRBJ1-4; D is unresolved. With 5 bases removed from V and 4 bases from J, the gap between germline ends came to 8 bases. CDR3 length: 13 amino acids. The V gene's germline CDR1 is MDHEN and CDR2 SYDVKM. Here the CDR3 reads CASSPPGNEKLFF. CDR3 DNA: TGTGCCAGCAGTCCCCCCGGTAATGAAAAACTGTTTTTT.

The chain uses TRBV5-1 and TRBJ2-5; perhaps TRBD2 as D (6 bases). The CDR3 loop spans 14 amino acids. The V gene lost 3 bases and the J gene lost 1 base, with 10 bases spanning the gap. The germline CDR1 and CDR2 sequences are SGHRS and YFSETQ. The CDR3 DNA is TGCGCCAGCAGCTCCCGGAGGGCCCAAGAGACCCAGTACTTC. Translation: CASSSRRAQETQYF.

This chain joins TRBV7-8 and TRBJ2-3; D possibly corresponds to TRBD2 (7 bases). Trimming removed 5 bases at V and 5 bases at J, with 20 bases between. Germline loops: CDR1 SGHVS, CDR2 FQNEAQ. The CDR3 has 16 amino acids. The CDR3 DNA reads TGTGCCAGCAGCGCTATCGGGGGGCCTCATCGAGATACGCAGTATTTT. The encoded protein is CASSAIGGPHRDTQYF. The full variable domain, completed using reference TRBV7-8 and TRBJ2-3, is GAGVSQSPRYKVAKRGQDVALRCDPISGHVSLFWYQQALGQGPEFLTYFQNEAQLDKSGLPSDRFFAERPEGSVSTLKIQRTQQEDSAVYLCASSAIGGPHRDTQYFGPGTRLTVL.

The J gene is TRBJ2-1, the V gene TRBV5-6; D unresolved. The germline V and J ends were trimmed by 0 bases and 0 bases, with 7 bases remaining between them. Germline CDR1 reads SGHDT; CDR2 reads YYEEEE. CDR3 length equals 15 residues. CDR3: CASSLVGRSYNEQFF. The CDR3 DNA follows: TGTGCCAGCAGCTTGGTTGGCCGCTCCTACAATGAGCAGTTCTTC.

The chain has TRBV18 and TRBJ1-2; maybe TRBD1 (5 bases). Germline CDR1 and CDR2: KGHSH and LQKENI. The V end was cut by 2 bases, the J end by 8 bases, with 15 bases between. The length of the CDR3 is 14 residues. The CDR3 DNA follows: TGTGCCAGCTCACCAACGACAGAGGTCTCGGGCTACACCTTC. As protein: CASSPTTEVSGYTF.

This clone was detected only once. The J gene is TRBJ2-1, the V gene TRBV4-1, with TRBD2 matching 8 bases. This CDR3 comprises 16 residues. From germline, CDR1 is MGHRA and CDR2 YSYEKL. V trimming: 4 bases; J trimming: 3 bases; junction bases outside the gene matches: 8. This CDR3 reads CASSLQPGGGYNEQFF. CDR3 in DNA: TGCGCCAGCAGCCTGCAGCCGGGAGGGGGCTACAATGAGCAGTTCTTC.

The V and J genes are TRBV18 and TRBJ2-1; D call uncertain. This CDR3 is built from 13 residues. Germline CDR1 and CDR2: KGHSH and LQKENI. Trimming shortened V by 2 bases and J by 0 bases, and 2 bases separated the two germline ends. The CDR3: CASSPDSYNEQFF. The CDR3 bases are TGTGCCAGCTCACCAGACTCCTACAATGAGCAGTTCTTC.

The chain combines TRBV7-8 with TRBJ1-1; a possible D gene is TRBD1 (5 bases). Germline CDR1 is SGHVS and CDR2 is FQNEAQ. Trimming cost V 5 bases and J 4 bases, with 11 bases left between them. CDR3 length: 13 residues. This CDR3 is CASSPSGSTEAFF. The CDR3 DNA reads TGTGCCAGCAGCCCCTCAGGGAGCACTGAAGCTTTCTTT.

V and J are TRBV30 and TRBJ1-4; perhaps TRBD1 as D (5 bases). Trimming removed 4 bases from V and 3 bases from J, with 12 bases in between. Germline V gene data show CDR1 as GTSNPN and CDR2 as SVGIG (reference sequence). The CDR3 length is 14 residues. CDR3 DNA: TGTGCCTGGACTGGTGGGGGTCCTAATGAAAAACTGTTTTTT. This gives the protein CAWTGGGPNEKLFF.